This T cell receptor beta chain was recorded in a study of T cells in Graves' hyperthyroidism and ophthalmopathy. For Graves' hyperthyroidism to be stable, ophthalmopathy could not progress within 18 months. Exclusions: uncontrolled infection, other autoimmune disease, pregnancy, lactation. About 10 ml of fresh peripheral blood supplied the PBMCs. This CDR3 is 14 amino acids long. Germline V gene data show CDR1 as SGHVS and CDR2 as FNYEAQ. The V and J ends lost 5 bases and 6 bases, in that order; junction bases with no gene match: 6. Amplified regions were TCR beta CDR3 sequences from RNA transcripts. The study used the HTBI primer set for a first-round RT-PCR of the TCR CDR3. TCRdb reprocessed the multiplex PCR reads with MiXCR, giving one entry per CDR3 protein. Here the sample spans hundreds of thousands of distinct CDR3 sequences, around a sixth being singletons.

Sequencing used blood. The TCR comes from a woman aged 18-35 years with Graves' hyperthyroidism. This chain connects TRBV7-6 to TRBJ2-2; TRBD2 matches 7 bases. The CDR3 here is CASSLGLVSGELFF. The CDR3 DNA is TGTGCCAGCAGCCTCGGACTAGTTTCCGGGGAGCTGTTTTTT.